What follows are 23 T cell receptor beta chains derived from one specimen sequenced in a study of early stage breast cancer tumors (dated by TCRdb to between 2016 and 2019). Library preparation was by the immunoSEQ multiplex PCR assay. Not all clones reach the TCRdb copy of this immuneACCESS table, which keeps in-frame sequences only. Checked studies attribute under half of the gap to unresolved V genes and leave the rest unexplained. A total of about 72,000 clones appear in this sample, more than 60% of them only once. The top ten clones comprise 3% to 4.5% of the sample. Material: blood. The receptors stem from a person in their sixties or seventies with breast cancer.

This clone showed up just a few times. V is TRBV28 and J is TRBJ1-1; the D is unclear. Germline CDR1 MDHEN, CDR2 SYDVKM. V dropped 8 bases and J dropped 7 bases, with 17 bases sitting between them. This CDR3 region has 13 residues. CDR3 DNA sequence: TGTGCCAGCGGGAAGATTTCGAAAAGTGAAGCTTTCTTT. Protein sequence: CASGKISKSEAFF.

In its sample, this clone was seen once. The V call is TRBV27, the J call TRBJ2-2, with TRBD1 as a possible D gene (5 bases). CDR3 length equals 12 residues. V was shortened by 4 bases and J by 6 bases, with 6 bases between the two germline ends. The germline V gene encodes CDR1 MNHEY and CDR2 SMNVEV (reference sequence). CDR3 bases: TGTGCCAGCAGTTCCAGGGCCGGGGAGCTGTTTTTT. Amino acid sequence: CASSSRAGELFF.

This clone was seen more than once but under ten times. CDR3: CASSPGSGYTF. In DNA form, the CDR3 reads TGTGCCAGCAGCCCCGGTAGTGGCTACACCTTC. The chain couples TRBV27 to TRBJ1-2; D is ambiguous. Germline CDR1 is MNHEY and CDR2 is SMNVEV (reference sequence). The CDR3 consists of 11 residues. The ends were cut back, 6 bases at V and 7 bases at J, with 9 bases in the middle.

V and J are TRBV30 and TRBJ1-2; D is undetermined. Trimming removed 8 bases at V and 3 bases at J, with 19 bases between. CDR3 length: 14 amino acids. Germline CDR1 and CDR2: GTSNPN and SVGIG (reference sequence). The CDR3 nucleotides are TGTGCCGGGCGGGTGGGCGCTCTGGACTATGGCTACACCTTC. Translated: CAGRVGALDYGYTF.

V is TRBV6-5 and J is TRBJ1-5, with D hard to call. The CDR3 is 13 residues long. The V gene's germline CDR1 is MNHEY and CDR2 SVGAGI. Trimming cost V 6 bases and J 4 bases, with 10 bases left between them. The CDR3 bases are TGTGCCAGCAGACAAGGGCTAAATCAGCCCCAGCATTTT. Translating gives CASRQGLNQPQHF.

Details on this clone: Different DNA sequences within this sample yield the same CDR3. The rearrangement links TRBV7-2 to TRBJ1-5; D call uncertain. CDR1 is SGHTA, CDR2 FQGNSA, per germline. The CDR3 extends over 13 amino acids. Trimming shortened V by 2 bases and J by 1 base, and 3 bases separated the two germline ends. CDR3 sequence (DNA): TGTGCCAGCAGCTTAAGGAGCAATCAGCCCCAGCATTTT. Translated, it gives CASSLRSNQPQHF.

The DNA for the CDR3 is TGTGCCAGCAGCCAGACTAGCGGGAGCCGCGAGCAGTACTTC. Translating gives CASSQTSGSREQYF. This sequence joins TRBV7-2 and TRBJ2-7, with 12 bases identical to TRBD2. The CDR3 runs to 14 residues. V was clipped by 5 bases and J by 6 bases; unmatched bases: 5. Germline CDR1 SGHTA, CDR2 FQGNSA.

The chain links TRBV29-1 to TRBJ1-5; D possibly corresponds to TRBD1 (6 bases). CDR1 SQVTM and CDR2 ANQGSEA come from the germline V gene. The V and J ends lost 7 bases and 6 bases respectively, with 16 bases between them. The CDR3 contains 13 residues. The CDR3 here is CSASTGRGQPQHF. The CDR3 nucleotides read TGCAGCGCCTCGACAGGTAGGGGTCAGCCCCAGCATTTT.

The chain employs TRBV19 and TRBJ1-2; TRBD1 matches 7 bases. This CDR3 is built from 14 residues. The germline V gene encodes CDR1 LNHDA and CDR2 SQIVND (reference sequence). The V segment lost 8 bases and the J segment 3 bases; nucleotides outside the gene matches: 9. The CDR3 is CASAADRWDYGYTF. The DNA for the CDR3 is TGTGCCAGTGCCGCGGACAGGTGGGACTATGGCTACACCTTC.

V is TRBV29-1 and J is TRBJ1-2, with 7 bases fitting TRBD1. Germline CDR1 reads SQVTM; CDR2 reads ANQGSEA. V was pared by 4 bases and J by 9 bases, with 11 bases of the junction left unmatched. The CDR3 runs 13 residues. CDR3 in DNA: TGCAGCGTTGTTACGACATCAGGGGGGAGCTACACCTTC. Its protein product is CSVVTTSGGSYTF.

V and J are TRBV11-3 and TRBJ2-7; no firm D call. Germline V lookup: CDR1 SGHNT, CDR2 YENEEA. CDR3 length equals 13 residues. V was trimmed by 7 bases and J by 3 bases, leaving 13 bases between them. CDR3 in amino acids: CASNLCRYYEQYF. The CDR3, as DNA: TGTGCCAGCAATCTCTGTCGGTACTACGAGCAGTACTTC.

V is TRBV2 and J is TRBJ2-3, with D perhaps matching TRBD1 (6 bases). The germline gives CDR1 SNHLY, CDR2 FYNNEI. Trimming removed 6 bases from V and 4 bases from J, with 14 bases in between. The CDR3 extends over 14 amino acids. The DNA for the CDR3 is TGTGCCAGCAGGGAAACAGGGTTGGCAGATACGCAGTATTTT. This codes for CASRETGLADTQYF.

The chain recombines TRBV9 with TRBJ1-1, with a weak D call TRBD1 (5 bases). The CDR3 is made up of 16 amino acids. The germline V gene encodes CDR1 SGDLS and CDR2 YYNGEE. V was shortened by 3 bases and J by 4 bases, with 19 bases between the two germline ends. Here the CDR3 DNA reads TGTGCCAGCAGCGCGAGGGGAGGAGGCAGAAGCACTGAAGCTTTCTTT. This sequence encodes CASSARGGGRSTEAFF.

The rearrangement joins TRBV28 to TRBJ1-1, with no clear D. CDR1 and CDR2 (germline): MDHEN, SYDVKM. The CDR3 has 14 amino acids. V lost 5 bases to trimming and J lost 0 bases, with 10 bases between them. The CDR3 DNA is TGTGCCAGCAGTCCTCCCCCGATGAACACTGAAGCTTTCTTT. Translating gives CASSPPPMNTEAFF.

The chain combines TRBV11-3 with TRBJ2-5; D ambiguous. CDR3 size: 13 residues. The germline gives CDR1 SGHNT, CDR2 YENEEA. V was cut by 3 bases and J by 5 bases, with 10 bases left in between. The CDR3 region is CASSFSSQETQYF. Here the CDR3 DNA reads TGTGCCAGCAGCTTTAGTAGCCAGGAGACCCAGTACTTC.

In nucleotides, the CDR3 is TGTGCCAGCAGCTTAACACGGGACACCGGGGAGCTGTTTTTT. This translates into CASSLTRDTGELFF. The genes are TRBV7-3 and TRBJ2-2; D gene ambiguous. Trimming removed 0 bases at V and 3 bases at J, with 5 bases between. The germline V gene encodes CDR1 SGHTA and CDR2 FQGTGA. This CDR3 region has 14 residues. Filled out from reference TRBV7-3 and TRBJ2-2, the complete variable domain reads GAGVSQTPSNKVTEKGKYVELRCDPISGHTALYWYRQSLGQGPEFLIYFQGTGAADDSGLPNDRFFAVRPEGSVSTLKIQRTERGDSAVYLCASSLTRDTGELFFGEGSRLTVL.

The genes are TRBV5-1 and TRBJ1-1, with a tentative D call TRBD1 (5 bases). V was cut by 4 bases and J by 4 bases, with 11 bases left in between. In germline, CDR1 is SGHRS, CDR2 YFSETQ. This CDR3 has 13 amino acids. CDR3 DNA: TGCGCCAGCAGCCGGGGACTTTTCACTGAAGCTTTCTTT. It yields the protein CASSRGLFTEAFF.

This clone was counted a few times. The gene calls are TRBV27 and TRBJ2-3, with 8 bases lining up with TRBD1. The CDR3 sequence is 13 residues long. Trimming took 5 bases from V and 5 from J; bases not matched to a gene: 3. CDR1 MNHEY and CDR2 SMNVEV come from the germline V gene (reference sequence). The CDR3 loop reads CASSVTGEDTQYF. The CDR3 coding sequence is TGTGCCAGCAGTGTGACAGGGGAAGATACGCAGTATTTT.

The V and J genes are TRBV5-1 and TRBJ2-7, with D perhaps matching TRBD2 (6 bases). The germline CDR1 and CDR2 sequences are SGHRS and YFSETQ. The V and J ends lost 4 bases and 0 bases respectively, with 8 bases between them. The length of the CDR3 is 13 residues. The DNA of the CDR3 is TGCGCCAGCAGCGTGGACTACTCCTACGAGCAGTACTTC. Translation gives CASSVDYSYEQYF.

The chain has TRBV5-1 and TRBJ2-5; 7 bases map to TRBD1. The CDR3 length is 13 residues. Trimming cost V 2 bases and J 3 bases; bases outside gene matches: 1. CDR1 and CDR2 (germline): SGHRS, YFSETQ. The CDR3 protein is CASSFGTEETQYF. DNA for the CDR3: TGCGCCAGCAGCTTCGGGACAGAAGAGACCCAGTACTTC.

The V call is TRBV7-9, the J call TRBJ2-3, with TRBD1 matching over 8 bases. Germline assignment: CDR1 SEHNR and CDR2 FQNEAQ (reference sequence). The CDR3 loop spans 16 amino acids. J gave up 4 bases and V 5 bases, and 11 bases lay outside the gene matches. The CDR3 is CASSTRQGRYADTQYF. Here the CDR3 DNA reads TGTGCCAGCAGCACGAGACAGGGGAGGTACGCAGATACGCAGTATTTT.

The chain carries TRBV5-1 and TRBJ1-1; D unresolved. V lost 5 bases, J lost 3 bases, and 11 bases lay in between. This CDR3 has 13 amino acids. Germline V gene sequence: CDR1 SGHRS, CDR2 YFSETQ. CDR3 in amino acids: CASSFHRDTEAFF. CDR3 DNA sequence: TGCGCCAGCAGTTTTCATAGGGACACTGAAGCTTTCTTT.

The chain combines TRBV21-1 with TRBJ2-1; the D call in the table, TRBD2, was not verified against the DNA. TRBV21-1 is a listed pseudogene. The CDR3 runs to 15 residues. CDR3 nucleotides: TGTGCCAGCAGCAAAGACCGGAGCTCCTACAATGAGCAGTTCTTC. This codes for CASSKDRSSYNEQFF.